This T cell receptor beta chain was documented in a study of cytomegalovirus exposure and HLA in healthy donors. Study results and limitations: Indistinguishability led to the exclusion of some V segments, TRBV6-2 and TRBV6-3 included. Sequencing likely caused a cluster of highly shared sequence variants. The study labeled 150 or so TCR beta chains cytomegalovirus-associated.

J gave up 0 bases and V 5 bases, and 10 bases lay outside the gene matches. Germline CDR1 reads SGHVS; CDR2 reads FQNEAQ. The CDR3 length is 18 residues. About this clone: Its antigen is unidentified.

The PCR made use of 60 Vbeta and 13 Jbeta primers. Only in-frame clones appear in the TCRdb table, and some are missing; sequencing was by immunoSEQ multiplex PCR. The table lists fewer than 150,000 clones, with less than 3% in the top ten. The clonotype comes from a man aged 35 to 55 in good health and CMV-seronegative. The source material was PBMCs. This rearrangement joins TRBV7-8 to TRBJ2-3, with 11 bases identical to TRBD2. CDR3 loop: CASSPRTSGGLSTDTQYF. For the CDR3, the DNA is TGTGCCAGCAGCCCACGTACTAGCGGGGGCCTTAGCACAGATACGCAGTATTTT.